This TCR beta chain was sequenced in a study of cytomegalovirus exposure and HLA in healthy donors. Study-level points and caveats: The analysis excluded some indistinguishable V segments, including TRBV6-2 and TRBV6-3. Generally TCR sequences proved uncommon, though certain public TCRs appeared in numerous donors.

There are a few counts of this clone. Its antigen is currently unknown. The CDR3 extends over 15 amino acids. CDR1 SGHVS and CDR2 FQNEAQ come from the germline V gene. Trimming pared 0 bases from V and 6 bases from J, leaving 13 bases between. 13 Jbeta primers and 60 Vbeta primers were used for the PCR. Clones were sequenced by immunoSEQ multiplex PCR, and TCRdb holds only the in-frame ones, with some missing. The data show roughly 150,000 clones, roughly 68% seen once. The source is a man younger than 40 in good health and CMV-seropositive. The sequenced sample was PBMCs. The rearrangement joins TRBV7-8 to TRBJ2-3, with D possibly being TRBD2 (6 bases). The CDR3 DNA sequence: TGTGCCAGCAGCTTAGCGAGGACTACCCGGGATACGCAGTATTTT. Protein product: CASSLARTTRDTQYF.